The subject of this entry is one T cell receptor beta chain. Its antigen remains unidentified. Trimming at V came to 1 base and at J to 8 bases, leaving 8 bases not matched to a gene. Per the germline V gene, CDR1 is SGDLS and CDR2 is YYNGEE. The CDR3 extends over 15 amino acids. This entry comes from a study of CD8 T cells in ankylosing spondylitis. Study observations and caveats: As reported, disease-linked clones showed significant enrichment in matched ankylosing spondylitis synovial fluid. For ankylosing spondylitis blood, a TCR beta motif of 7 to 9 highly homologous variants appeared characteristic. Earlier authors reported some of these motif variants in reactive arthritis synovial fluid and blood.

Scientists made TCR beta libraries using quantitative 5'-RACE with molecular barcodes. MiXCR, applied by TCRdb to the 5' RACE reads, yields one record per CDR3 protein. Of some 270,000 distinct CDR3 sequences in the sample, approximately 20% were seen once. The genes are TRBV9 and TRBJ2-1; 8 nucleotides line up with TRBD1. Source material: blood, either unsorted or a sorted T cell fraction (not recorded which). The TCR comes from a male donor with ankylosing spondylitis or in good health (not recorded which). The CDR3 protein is CASSVFGQGSDEQFF. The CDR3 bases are TGTGCCAGCAGCGTATTCGGACAGGGTTCCGATGAGCAGTTCTTC.